This T cell receptor (beta chain) was identified in a study of T cells after posttransplantation cyclophosphamide. Study outcomes and limitations: Skin or GI-infiltrating T cells shared few TRB sequences with blood.

V lost 4 bases and J 6 bases, leaving 18 bases between the germline ends. The germline CDR1 and CDR2 sequences are SNHLY and FYNNEI. The CDR3 runs to 15 residues. In the case of this clone: What it binds is unknown.

TCRdb keeps only in-frame clones here, not all; method: immunoSEQ multiplex PCR. The data show 7,500 to 10,000 clones, about four fifths seen once. A marrow graft followed busulfan-fludarabine conditioning, with cyclophosphamide on days +3 and +4. The TCR comes from a female patient aged 35-55 years who received an allogeneic stem cell transplant from a related donor, was CMV-positive, and had no GVHD. Some T cells may possibly be graft donor cells. Specimen: PBMCs, collected 1903 days after a stem cell transplant with posttransplant cyclophosphamide. V and J are TRBV2 and TRBJ1-1; D possibly corresponds to TRBD1 (5 bases). CDR3 sequence: CASSGLASRVSEAFF. DNA of the CDR3: TGTGCCAGCAGTGGGTTGGCATCCAGGGTCTCTGAAGCTTTCTTT.